The present TCR beta chain was sequenced within a study of a mutant IDH1 vaccine in newly diagnosed glioma. Overall study context: Patients underwent eight vaccinations, which took place in weeks 1, 3, 5, 7, 11, 15, 19 and 23. Treated patients showed a male proportion of around 62%, a female proportion of 37.5%, and a mean age of around 39 years. First vaccine doses came 4-6 weeks after radiotherapy alone, or with temozolomide cycles.

As to time point: week 23, last vaccination. A single vaccine dose contained 300 ug of mutant IDH1 20-mer peptide, and topical imiquimod was used with it. Some clones are missing from TCRdb's copy, which holds only in-frame ones; the method was immunoSEQ multiplex PCR. The profile shows 35,000 to 50,000 clones, 85% to 95% of them singletons. There are 12 residues in the CDR3. From germline, CDR1 is KGHSH and CDR2 LQKENI. V was pared by 8 bases and J by 0 bases, with 5 bases between. Concerning this clone: Its antigen is currently unknown.

This material consisted of PBMCs, taken from a glioma patient whose treatment included an IDH1 peptide vaccine. This TCR came from a man aged 50 to 59 with glioma. The chain carries TRBV18 and TRBJ1-3, with no clear D. The DNA for the CDR3 is TGTGCCAGCAGAGACTCTGGAAACACCATATATTTT. It translates to CASRDSGNTIYF.